This T cell receptor (beta chain) appears in the sequencing data of a study of vaccination effects on CD4 cells after COVID-19. The length of the CDR3 is 14 residues. Looked up from germline, CDR1 is SEHNR and CDR2 is FQNEAQ (reference sequence). Unmatched junction bases numbered 3, after V lost 2 bases and J lost 4 bases. Following culture for about ten days, CD4+ T cells were isolated. Of the BNT162b2 and mRNA-1273 vaccines, participants received two doses of one or the other. Vaccinees lacked prior SARS-CoV-2 infection and tested negative for nucleocapsid antibodies. A word on this clone: What it binds is unknown.

Method: immunoSEQ multiplex PCR; TCRdb's copy keeps in-frame clones and lacks some. This table has around 62,000 clones, 74% appearing once. The clonotype originates from a human donor who received a COVID-19 vaccine. The chain couples TRBV7-9 to TRBJ2-3; 7 bases are shared with TRBD1. Sequenced material: CD4+ T cells from PBMCs cultured without peptide, taken after COVID-19 vaccination. The CDR3 sequence is CASSLNQGADTQYF. DNA for the CDR3: TGTGCCAGCAGCTTAAATCAGGGGGCAGATACGCAGTATTTT. The full variable domain, rest sourced from reference TRBV7-9 and TRBJ2-3, is DTGVSQNPRHKITKRGQNVTFRCDPISEHNRLYWYRQTLGQGPEFLTYFQNEAQLEKSRLLSDRFSAERPKGSFSTLEIQRTEQGDSAMYLCASSLNQGADTQYFGPGTRLTVL.